The 16 T cell receptor beta chains presented below share a single source sample, sequenced in a study of T cells in Graves' hyperthyroidism and ophthalmopathy. TCR beta CDR3 regions were amplified from RNA transcripts. First-round RT-PCR of the TCR CDR3 relied on the HTBI primer set. TCRdb re-analysed the multiplex PCR reads in MiXCR, keeping a single row per CDR3 protein. The sample lists approximately 490,000 distinct CDR3 sequences; 20% to 25% were seen once. Sequenced sample: blood. The origin of the receptors is a woman between 70 and 85 years old with Graves' ophthalmopathy.

This clonotype has at least ten counts. The rearrangement joins TRBV27 to TRBJ1-2; perhaps TRBD1 as D (6 bases). V lost 2 bases and J 6 bases, leaving 13 bases between the germline ends. The CDR3 has 14 amino acids. CDR1 and CDR2 (germline): MNHEY, SMNVEV (reference sequence). The CDR3 DNA reads TGTGCCAGCAGTTTAACAGGGCCGGTTCATGGCTACACCTTC. Translation: CASSLTGPVHGYTF.

This clonotype occurred a few times. This CDR3 is CASSTGGIVEKLFF. Here the CDR3 DNA reads TGTGCCAGCAGCACGGGGGGTATAGTGGAAAAACTGTTTTTT. The chain couples TRBV3-1 to TRBJ1-4; D possibly corresponds to TRBD1 (5 bases). V lost 5 bases and J 8 bases, leaving 15 bases between the germline ends. The CDR3 length is 14 residues. Germline V CDR1 and CDR2: LGHDT, YNNKEL (reference sequence).

This clonotype was counted ten times or more. The rearrangement uses TRBV12-3 or TRBV12-4 and TRBJ2-5; possible D gene TRBD2, 5 bases. This CDR3 has 12 amino acids. V was pared by 4 bases and J by 4 bases, with 7 bases between. The CDR3 region has the DNA TGTGCCAGCAGTTGGAGGTCAGAGACCCAGTACTTC. Translated, it gives CASSWRSETQYF.

This clonotype was counted ten times or more. This chain joins TRBV12-3 or TRBV12-4 and TRBJ2-2, with D uncertain. CDR3 size: 13 residues. Trimming removed 6 bases from V and 0 bases from J, with 5 bases in between. The CDR3 reads CASRVTNTGELFF. As DNA, the CDR3 is TGTGCCAGCAGGGTCACGAACACCGGGGAGCTGTTTTTT.

The rearrangement links TRBV29-1 to TRBJ1-2, with 9 nucleotides matching TRBD1. Trimming removed 4 bases from V and 5 bases from J; junction bases left unmatched: 14. This CDR3 is 16 amino acids long. Germline CDR1 reads SQVTM; CDR2 reads ANQGSEA. The CDR3 is CSVGIPGTGWEYGYTF. The CDR3 nucleotides are TGCAGCGTTGGAATCCCAGGGACAGGGTGGGAGTATGGCTACACCTTC.

This clonotype was seen many times. The chain joins TRBV30 to TRBJ2-3; 8 bases fit TRBD1. Germline CDR1 reads GTSNPN; CDR2 reads SVGIG (reference sequence). CDR3 length: 14 amino acids. The V segment lost 2 bases and the J segment 4 bases; nucleotides outside the gene matches: 5. CDR3 sequence: CAWSRTGTADTQYF. For the CDR3, the DNA is TGTGCCTGGAGTCGGACAGGGACAGCAGATACGCAGTATTTT.

The J gene is TRBJ2-7, the V gene TRBV7-2; unclear D gene. Trimming cost V 9 bases and J 2 bases, with 26 bases left between them. The CDR3 is made up of 17 amino acids. The germline V gene encodes CDR1 SGHTA and CDR2 FQGNSA. CDR3 DNA sequence: TGTGCCAGTAGTCCCACCGGACGGGCGGAAACACCCTACGAGCAGTACTTC. It translates to CASSPTGRAETPYEQYF. Combining the CDR3 with reference TRBV7-2 and TRBJ2-7 gives the whole variable domain GAGVSQSPSNKVTEKGKDVELRCDPISGHTALYWYRQSLGQGLEFLIYFQGNSAPDKSGLPSDRFSAERTGGSVSTLTIQRTQQEDSAVYLCASSPTGRAETPYEQYFGPGTRLTVT.

This chain uses TRBV24-1 with TRBJ1-2; no clear D gene. The ends were cut back, 0 bases at V and 0 bases at J, with 4 bases in the middle. The CDR3 runs 14 residues. Looked up from germline, CDR1 is KGHDR and CDR2 is SFDVKD. CDR3 residues: CATSDLTTNYGYTF. Written as DNA, the CDR3 is TGTGCCACCAGTGATTTGACAACTAACTATGGCTACACCTTC.

The V and J genes are TRBV6-8 and TRBJ1-4; no clear D gene. V dropped 7 bases and J dropped 6 bases, with 15 bases sitting between them. The CDR3 is made up of 14 amino acids. Germline V gene sequence: CDR1 MNHGY, CDR2 SAAAGT. Here the CDR3 reads CASNLQRRDEKLFF. The CDR3 DNA sequence: TGTGCCAGCAACCTACAGAGGCGGGATGAAAAACTGTTTTTT.

This clonotype has ten or more counts. The CDR3 coding sequence is TGTGCCTGGAGTCTTCCGGGACCAAACACTGAAGCTTTCTTT. As protein: CAWSLPGPNTEAFF. The chain carries TRBV30 and TRBJ1-1; TRBD1 might be the D (5 bases). Germline CDR1 is GTSNPN and CDR2 is SVGIG (reference sequence). V was trimmed by 2 bases and J by 2 bases, leaving 12 bases between them. The length of the CDR3 is 14 residues.

There are many counts of this clonotype. The chain uses TRBV12-3 or TRBV12-4 and TRBJ2-7; no reliable D call. V was pared by 5 bases and J by 5 bases, with 16 bases between. CDR3 length: 14 amino acids. The CDR3 DNA sequence: TGTGCCAGCAGTCGACGACCGAGCGCCAACGAGCAGTACTTC. It encodes CASSRRPSANEQYF.

This sequence joins TRBV4-1 and TRBJ1-5, with D possibly being TRBD1 (5 bases). V shed 4 bases and J shed 0 bases, with 13 bases lying between them. Germline V gene sequence: CDR1 MGHRA, CDR2 YSYEKL. This CDR3 has 16 amino acids. CDR3 protein: CASSRGMRGSNQPQHF. For the CDR3, the DNA is TGCGCCAGCAGCCGGGGGATGCGGGGTAGCAATCAGCCCCAGCATTTT.

The rearrangement joins TRBV27 to TRBJ2-7; 7 positions match TRBD1. Germline trimming cut 4 bases from V and 4 bases from J; bases unmatched to any gene: 10. CDR1 and CDR2 (germline): MNHEY, SMNVEV (reference sequence). The CDR3 runs to 15 residues. The CDR3 sequence is CASSSTGTARYEQYF. In nucleotides, the CDR3 is TGTGCCAGCAGTTCCACCGGGACAGCCCGTTACGAGCAGTACTTC.

This chain links TRBV5-1 with TRBJ1-2; D call uncertain. The V end lost 4 bases, the J end lost 8 bases, and 21 bases lay between the germline ends. This CDR3 has 15 residues. CDR1 is SGHRS, CDR2 YFSETQ, per germline. This chain's CDR3 is CASSQELGPALGYTF. DNA of the CDR3: TGCGCCAGCAGCCAAGAGCTAGGCCCCGCTCTCGGCTACACCTTC.

Many counts were recorded for this clonotype. This rearrangement joins TRBV27 to TRBJ2-1, with 12 nucleotides matching TRBD2. This CDR3 contains 16 residues. V lost 5 bases, J lost 2 bases, and 4 bases stayed unmatched. Germline V lookup: CDR1 MNHEY, CDR2 SMNVEV (reference sequence). The CDR3 region is CASSPGLAGTYNEQFF. The CDR3 nucleotides read TGTGCCAGCAGTCCCGGACTAGCGGGGACCTACAATGAGCAGTTCTTC.

This clonotype was observed a few times. The rearrangement uses TRBV7-2 and TRBJ2-3; 9 nucleotides line up with TRBD1. Trimming removed 3 bases from V and 5 bases from J; junction bases left unmatched: 3. CDR1 is SGHTA and CDR2 is FQGNSA in the germline V gene. The CDR3 is made up of 14 amino acids. The CDR3 loop is CASSFWTGVDTQYF. In nucleotides, the CDR3 is TGTGCCAGCAGCTTTTGGACAGGGGTAGATACGCAGTATTTT.